Each of the 8 T cell receptor beta chains below was sequenced from the same sample in a study of blood T cells in healthy people across ages. It was with a sample-barcoded 5' primer and a J-beta primer mix that a second PCR of roughly 7 to 12 cycles was run. Via MiXCR, TCRdb re-called the 5' RACE reads, giving one row per CDR3 protein. The table lists hundreds of thousands of distinct CDR3 sequences, under 30% of them singletons. This sample was also put to use in a study of T cells of mothers and their children.

The sequenced sample consisted of blood. These receptors came from a boy under 18 in good health.

The V and J genes are TRBV9 and TRBJ2-5; D remains ambiguous. Germline V gene sequence: CDR1 SGDLS, CDR2 YYNGEE. Between the trimmed V and J ends, which lost 4 bases and 0 bases, there was a span of 19 bases. This CDR3 has 17 amino acids. The CDR3 nucleotides read TGTGCCAGCAGCACTCCGGCCAGGATAGCAGACCAAGAGACCCAGTACTTC. Protein sequence: CASSTPARIADQETQYF.

CDR3 bases: TGTGCCAGCAGCTTGGGACACGGGGCTGCTACCTACAATGAGCAGTTCTTC. Protein product: CASSLGHGAATYNEQFF. The chain recombines TRBV5-6 with TRBJ2-1, with D possibly being TRBD1 or TRBD2 (5 bases each). The germline V and J ends were trimmed by 0 bases and 2 bases, with 15 bases remaining between them. The CDR3 loop spans 17 amino acids. Germline CDR1 reads SGHDT; CDR2 reads YYEEEE. Looking up the rest from reference TRBV5-6 and TRBJ2-1 gives the full variable domain: DAGVTQSPTHLIKTRGQQVTLRCSPKSGHDTVSWYQQALGQGPQFIFQYYEEEERQRGNFPDRFSGHQFPNYSSELNVNALLLGDSALYLCASSLGHGAATYNEQFFGPGTRLTVL.

At least ten counts were recorded for this clonotype. The CDR3 sequence: CASSQQVGLADTQYF. The CDR3 DNA sequence: TGTGCCAGCAGCCAACAGGTGGGGCTCGCAGATACGCAGTATTTT. V gene TRBV14 combines with J gene TRBJ2-3; D is perhaps TRBD1 (5 bases). This CDR3 region has 15 residues. Germline assignment: CDR1 SGHDN and CDR2 FVKESK. The V end lost 2 bases, the J end lost 4 bases, and 13 bases lay between the germline ends.

This clonotype has more than one count but fewer than ten. The chain couples TRBV28 to TRBJ1-6; D not resolved. The CDR3 length is 12 residues. The germline V gene encodes CDR1 MDHEN and CDR2 SYDVKM. Trimming removed 6 bases from V and 10 bases from J, with 10 bases in between. The DNA of the CDR3 is TGTGCCAGCAGGAGGTTAGAATCACCCCTCCACTTT. Amino acid sequence: CASRRLESPLHF. Filled out from reference TRBV28 and TRBJ1-6, the complete variable domain reads DVKVTQSSRYLVKRTGEKVFLECVQDMDHENMFWYRQDPGLGLRLIYFSYDVKMKEKGDIPEGYSVSREKKERFSLILESASTNQTSMYLCASRRLESPLHFGNGTRLTVT.

This clonotype was counted many times. The chain combines TRBV20-1 with TRBJ1-2, with TRBD1 as a possible D gene (5 bases). The CDR3 sequence is 13 residues long. Germline lookup yields CDR1 DFQATT and CDR2 SNEGSKA (reference sequence). Trimming stripped 6 bases from V and 8 bases from J, with 19 bases between. Written as DNA, the CDR3 is TGCAGTGCCCCGGGGCAGGGCGCCGGGGGCTACACCTTC. It encodes CSAPGQGAGGYTF.

This clonotype came up a few times. V gene TRBV29-1 combines with J gene TRBJ2-7; tentatively, D is TRBD1 (6 bases). Trimming shortened V by 6 bases and J by 1 base, and 10 bases separated the two germline ends. There are 12 residues in the CDR3. Germline values: CDR1 SQVTM, CDR2 ANQGSEA. CDR3 residues: CSVQQGSYEQYF. Here the CDR3 DNA reads TGCAGCGTCCAACAGGGATCCTACGAGCAGTACTTC.

The chain uses TRBV4-3 and TRBJ1-2; possible D gene TRBD1, 5 bases. Germline lookup yields CDR1 LGHNA and CDR2 YSLEER. The CDR3 sequence is 15 residues long. Trimming took 0 bases from V and 4 from J, leaving 12 bases between them. The CDR3 DNA follows: TGCGCCAGCAGCCAAGATGTCGGACAACCCTATGGCTACACCTTC. Amino acid sequence: CASSQDVGQPYGYTF.

This clonotype has only a few counts. The rearrangement uses TRBV10-1 and TRBJ2-1, with D maybe TRBD1 (6 bases). V was pared by 2 bases and J by 1 base, with 12 bases between. Germline loops: CDR1 WNHNN, CDR2 SYGVQD (reference sequence). This CDR3 has 16 amino acids. The CDR3 nucleotides read TGCGCCAGCAGTGAGCAGACAGGCAGATCCTACAATGAGCAGTTCTTC. It is translated as CASSEQTGRSYNEQFF.